The rows below give T cell receptor beta chains drawn from one sample of a study of beta chain features in type 1 diabetes. Method: immunoSEQ multiplex PCR; TCRdb's copy keeps in-frame clones and lacks some. The table has approximately 340,000 clones, more than 12% seen once. Sequencing was performed on naive CD4+ T cells from blood. The receptor set was obtained from a woman under 30 in good health. CDR3s include the opening cysteine and the closing phenylalanine or tryptophan. Each record gives: clone size, V gene, J gene, D gene, CDR3 length, CDR3 DNA, CDR3 protein. The D gene is left open where the match is weak. Clone size is given for some rows only: seen once, a few or many times, or a class if the clone is expanded.

>few|TRBV7-9|TRBJ1-1|-|15
TGTGCCAGCAGCTTAGGGCCTCCCAGGAACACTGAAGCTTTCTTT
CASSLGPPRNTEAFF
>few|TRBV28|TRBJ2-3|TRBD1|16
TGTGCCAGCAGCCTCTCCGGGACAGGGGACACAGATACGCAGTATTTT
CASSLSGTGDTDTQYF
>few|TRBV6-6|TRBJ1-3|-|16
TGTGCCAGCAGTTACGGAGGCCTAGATGAGGGAAACACCATATATTTT
CASSYGGLDEGNTIYF
>-|TRBV11-2|TRBJ2-1|TRBD2|16
TGTGCCAGCAGCTTAGCCATGATCGGGAGGGCCAATGAGCAGTTCTTC
CASSLAMIGRANEQFF
>-|TRBV6-6|TRBJ2-2|-|14
TGTGCCAGCAGACGCCCCGGGGGCACCGGGGAGCTGTTTTTT
CASRRPGGTGELFF
>-|TRBV20-1|TRBJ1-2|-|10
TGCAGTGCTGCCGGCTATGGCTACACCTTC
CSAAGYGYTF
>-|TRBV4-1|TRBJ1-2|-|13
TGCGCCAGCAGCCAAGGACAGAACTATGGCTACACCTTC
CASSQGQNYGYTF
>-|TRBV5-6|TRBJ2-7|-|13
TGTGCCAGCAGCTGGCAGACTAAGTACGAGCAGTACTTC
CASSWQTKYEQYF
>-|TRBV9|TRBJ2-3|-|17
TGTGCCAGCAGCGTAGGGGGAGGGGGATTGGGCACAGATACGCAGTATTTT
CASSVGGGGLGTDTQYF
>-|TRBV30|TRBJ2-3|-|16
TGTGCCTGGAGTTACGGTGACAGGTTGAGCACAGATACGCAGTATTTT
CAWSYGDRLSTDTQYF
>-|TRBV6-6|TRBJ2-5|-|12
TGTGCCAGCGGAGGGTCCCAAGAGACCCAGTACTTC
CASGGSQETQYF
>few|TRBV27|TRBJ2-7|-|14
TGTGCCAGCAGTTCCGTCCGGACAACCTACGAGCAGTACTTC
CASSSVRTTYEQYF
>-|TRBV5-1|TRBJ2-7|-|18
TGCGCCAGCAGCTTGATCCCTAGCCTATCAGGTACACCCTACGAGCAGTACTTC
CASSLIPSLSGTPYEQYF
>few|TRBV30|TRBJ2-1|TRBD1|14
TGTGCCTGGAGGAAAGAGGGGGCTCTAAATGAGCAGTTCTTC
CAWRKEGALNEQFF
>-|TRBV28|TRBJ2-7|TRBD2|15
TGTGCCAGCAGGCCCACTAGCGAAAGGACCTACGAGCAGTACTTC
CASRPTSERTYEQYF
>-|TRBV23-1|TRBJ1-5|-|16
TGCGCCAGCAGTCAAACCTCTTCAGGGAGGAGGCAGCCCCAGCATTTT
CASSQTSSGRRQPQHF
>few|TRBV29-1|TRBJ2-3|-|17
TGCAGCGTTCGTGCCGCGACTACACTCACTAGCACAGATACGCAGTATTTT
CSVRAATTLTSTDTQYF
>few|TRBV10-3|TRBJ2-7|TRBD1|14
TGTGCCATCAGTGCTCAACAGGGGAAGTACGAGCAGTACTTC
CAISAQQGKYEQYF
>few|TRBV29-1|TRBJ2-7|TRBD2|11
TGCAGCGTTACGGGAGGATACGAGCAGTACTTC
CSVTGGYEQYF
>-|TRBV11-2|TRBJ1-5|TRBD1|18
TGTGCCAGCAGCCTGGGGACAGGGTTTGGTGGAAGCAATCAGCCCCAGCATTTT
CASSLGTGFGGSNQPQHF
>-|TRBV14|TRBJ2-1|TRBD2|13
TGTGCCAGCAGCCAAGATGCTGGGACTAGCTCTTTCTTC
CASSQDAGTSSFF
>few|TRBV28|TRBJ2-1|TRBD2|14
TGTGCCAGCAGTTTTGCTGGCGGGAGGAATGAGCAGTTCTTC
CASSFAGGRNEQFF
>-|TRBV7-2|TRBJ2-7|TRBD1|16
TGTGCCAGCAGCTTAGTAACGGGACAGAGCACCTACGAGCAGTACTTC
CASSLVTGQSTYEQYF
>-|TRBV4-1|TRBJ2-3|-|13
TGCGCCAGCAGCCGGCAGATCACAGATACGCAGTATTTT
CASSRQITDTQYF
>-|TRBV28|TRBJ2-1|TRBD1|15
TGTGCCAGCAGTTTGGGGACAGGGGAACGGAATGAGCAGTTCTTC
CASSLGTGERNEQFF
>few|TRBV30|TRBJ1-1|-|14
TGTGCCTGGAGTAAGGCGGCAGGGCCCACTGAAGCTTTCTTT
CAWSKAAGPTEAFF
>-|TRBV6-5|TRBJ1-2|TRBD1|15
TGTGCCAGCAGTCCTGGACAGGGGGCCACCTATGGCTACACCTTC
CASSPGQGATYGYTF
>few|TRBV30|TRBJ2-5|TRBD2|16
TGTGCCTGGAGTGTACACGGGGGGGACCTTCAAGAGACCCAGTACTTC
CAWSVHGGDLQETQYF
>few|TRBV5-1|TRBJ2-1|TRBD2|21
TGCGCCAGCAGCTTGTTAGGGAGCGGGATAGTAATTGTAAGCTCCTACAATGAGCAGTTCTTC
CASSLLGSGIVIVSSYNEQFF
>few|TRBV29-1|TRBJ1-5|-|12
TGCAGCGCTGCGGGAATAAATCAGCCCCAGCATTTT
CSAAGINQPQHF
>few|TRBV19|TRBJ1-1|TRBD1|15
TGTGCCAGTAGTCTCGGGACAGTCATGAACACTGAAGCTTTCTTT
CASSLGTVMNTEAFF
>few|TRBV18|TRBJ2-1|TRBD2|16
TGTGCCAGCTCACCACGTGGCGGGAGAGTAGGGAATGAGCAGTTCTTC
CASSPRGGRVGNEQFF
>-|TRBV14|TRBJ1-2|TRBD1|14
TGTGCCAGCAGCCAAGCCGGGACAGATTATGGCTACACCTTC
CASSQAGTDYGYTF
>few|TRBV29-1|TRBJ1-2|-|13
TGCAGCGTGGACCCCAGGGGCTTGGCAGGCTACACCTTC
CSVDPRGLAGYTF
>-|TRBV7-2|TRBJ2-3|-|14
TGTGCCAGCAAACGAGGCACTAGCACAGATACGCAGTATTTT
CASKRGTSTDTQYF
>-|TRBV29-1|TRBJ1-2|-|11
TGCAGCGTTGAAACAGAGTATGGCTACACCTTC
CSVETEYGYTF
>few|TRBV27|TRBJ1-5|-|13
TGTGCCAGCAGTCACGGGTCCGATCAGCCCCAGCATTTT
CASSHGSDQPQHF
>-|TRBV5-1|TRBJ1-5|TRBD1|15
TGCGCCAGCAGCTTGTTGGGGACAGAAAATCAGCCCCAGCATTTT
CASSLLGTENQPQHF
>-|TRBV30|TRBJ2-3|-|13
TGTGCCTGGAGTGTTGGGGAGGAGGATACGCAGTATTTT
CAWSVGEEDTQYF
>-|TRBV13|TRBJ2-1|-|18
TGTGCCAGCCGGCGGGTAGGCCTCCTCGCTCGCGGAAATAATGAGCAGTTCTTC
CASRRVGLLARGNNEQFF
>-|TRBV11-2|TRBJ2-7|TRBD2|17
TGTGCCAGCAGCTTAGATGGACTAGCGGGAGCCCGCTACGAGCAGTACTTC
CASSLDGLAGARYEQYF
>-|TRBV28|TRBJ1-1|-|12
TGTGCCAGTTCAGACAGGAACACTGAAGCTTTCTTT
CASSDRNTEAFF
>few|TRBV27|TRBJ2-5|TRBD2|17
TGTGCCAGCAGTTTAGCGGGAGCTCCCATTTTCCGAGAGACCCAGTACTTC
CASSLAGAPIFRETQYF
>few|TRBV28|TRBJ2-1|TRBD2|15
TGTGCCAGCAGTTCTAGCGGGAGGGCGATGGATGAGCAGTTCTTC
CASSSSGRAMDEQFF
>few|TRBV29-1|TRBJ2-7|TRBD2|11
TGCAGCGTTGGGACTAGAAACGAGCAGTACTTC
CSVGTRNEQYF
>-|TRBV4-2|TRBJ2-1|TRBD1|16
TGTGCCAGCAGCCAAGATGGGACAGGGAGTTGGAATGAGCAGTTCTTC
CASSQDGTGSWNEQFF
>-|TRBV4-1|TRBJ2-6|-|17
TGCGCCAGCAGCCAAGTGGGGCTTGGGGCCGGGGCCAACGTCCTGACTTTC
CASSQVGLGAGANVLTF
>few|TRBV15|TRBJ1-2|TRBD1|13
TGTGCCACCAGGATACTTGGGACAGATGGCTACACCTTC
CATRILGTDGYTF
>-|TRBV4-1|TRBJ2-7|TRBD1|14
TGCGCCAGCAGCCCTCAGACAGGGCCCTACGAGCAGTACTTC
CASSPQTGPYEQYF
>-|TRBV7-8|TRBJ1-5|-|16
TGTGCCAGCAGCTACCGAGACACGGTGCGTGGTCAGCCCCAGCATTTT
CASSYRDTVRGQPQHF